This entry features one TCR beta chain sequence. These data are taken from a study of blood T cell repertoires in COVID-19. Study summary: Sites in the United States, Italy and Spain provided acute and convalescent COVID-19 samples. Sample material is recorded as cDNA or gDNA derived from T cells, B-cell-depleted T cells, or PBMCs.

Trimming removed 6 bases from V and 5 bases from J, with 8 bases in between. Germline V gives CDR1 LNHNV, CDR2 YYDKDF (reference sequence). The CDR3 is 13 amino acids. Authors' data handling: Amplification of reference gene primers provided the estimated nucleated cell counts. Clones were read by immunoSEQ multiplex PCR, and TCRdb kept only the in-frame ones, dropping some. The DNA gave D and trimming, while V, J and clone size come from that table. The repertoire holds 200,000 to 250,000 clones, roughly 86% seen once, with 1.5% to 2% in the top ten. The chain combines TRBV15 with TRBJ1-6; D perhaps matches TRBD1 (6 bases). This receptor was taken from an older woman who had recovered from COVID-19. The material sequenced was peripheral blood. In DNA form, the CDR3 reads TGTGCCACCAGGACAGGCAATAATTCACCCCTCCACTTT. It codes for CATRTGNNSPLHF.